This T cell receptor beta chain stems from a study of cytomegalovirus exposure and HLA in healthy donors (dated by TCRdb to about 2017). Context from the whole study: In an earlier analysis of approximately 500 of the donors, 250 to 300 Gb of sequence data and just under 120 million unique TCR beta sequences from about 179 million T cells were reported. An early release covering 550 to 700 HLA-typed donors comprised about 290 gigabases of sequencing data and some 79 million unique TCR sequences. Of the roughly 390 genotyped donors, 81% were placed in the genetic ancestry cluster associated with self-reported Caucasian donors. The study aimed to test whether cataloging public T cell receptors could reveal signatures of past pathogen exposure. The study used immunosequencing to profile the T cell repertoires of hundreds of subjects and linked those repertoires to cytomegalovirus serostatus. In addition to the first cohort of 666 subjects, a separate validation cohort of 130 or so different subjects was used. To predict cytomegalovirus infection status, the study brought together high-throughput TCR immunosequencing, statistical association of individual TCRs with disease status, and machine learning. In a later analysis, previously published TCR beta repertoires from 670 or so donors were re-analyzed and high-resolution HLA genotyping was added so that TCR occurrence patterns could be studied. Rather than drawing on any new phenotypic data, the later analysis identified candidate immune exposures from TCR beta sequences and the way those sequences occurred across donors. To decide whether each TCR beta V gene segment behaved as functional or pseudogenic, an earlier analysis of approximately 600 of the donors relied on high-throughput TCR beta sequencing. Donor age, sex, ethnicity and CMV serostatus were collected together with the repertoire data. A later genetic analysis used genome-wide SNP genotypes for about 65% of the roughly 700 donors, treating that subset as a discovery cohort. All discovery cohort repertoires had been generated on a single sequencing platform. HLA typing included class I and class II loci at four-digit resolution. The number of typed donors differed by locus: about 620-640 for A, B, C, DRB1 and DQB1; approximately 540 for DQA1; around 610 for DPA1; and some 430 for DPB1. About five DR-DQ haplotypes were treated as single units for association and clustering because of strong linkage in the cohort. Across 398 genotyped donors of the cohort, an average of roughly 250,000 unique TCR beta nucleotide sequences per donor were sequenced, and approximately 17% of those sequences were non-productive.

The cohort comprised hundreds of healthy bone marrow donors. All cohort members were sampled while nominally healthy, although unrecorded immune exposures were likely present. The donor was CMV seropositive and was included in the group of 270 or so seropositive cohort members. Each donor provided a peripheral blood sample, and peripheral blood mononuclear cells were used for TCR beta sequencing. Genomic DNA was extracted from the blood cell samples with the Qiagen DNeasy Blood Extraction Kit. As to this clone: Its antigen specificity is not known. Sequence at one end of the junction differs from germline and may be a read error.

The method behind the library was the immunoSEQ multiplex PCR assay. For the multiplex PCR, a mixture combining 60 forward primers for TCR Vbeta segments and 13 reverse primers for TCR Jbeta segments was used. The CDR3 region of rearranged TCR beta genes was amplified from genomic DNA by a multiplex PCR assay. Amplified TCR beta libraries were sequenced as 87-base-pair reads on the Illumina HiSeq System. In the paper's pipeline: A later analysis tallied tens of millions of unique TCR beta chains across the 550 to 850 repertoires, and about 12 million of those chains were shared by two or more donors. To remove PCR and sequencing errors, raw reads were error-corrected and collapsed into unique sequences using a nearest-neighbor algorithm that merged closely related sequences. CDR3 sequences were aligned to IMGT reference sequences to assign V, D and J gene segments. Each retained sequence needed at least a six-nucleotide match to both a V gene segment and a J gene segment. Rearrangements were classified as productive when the CDR3 lacked stop codons and remained in frame with V and J, and all other rearrangements were classified as non-productive. Following IMGT convention, CDR3 was defined as the stretch from the second conserved V-encoded cysteine up to the conserved J-encoded phenylalanine. The earlier analysis of 500 to 650 of the donors excluded any sequence lacking an unambiguous match to a single V gene segment. An earlier analysis of approximately 590 of the donors classified V segments as functional when productive rearrangements were above 56.7% and as segregating when the standard deviation between donors was above 5%. A statistical classification framework was built for diagnosing cytomegalovirus status from the catalog of TCR beta chain sequences. A later analysis assigned V and J genes by comparing TCR nucleotide sequences with IMGT/GENE-DB human TR gene sequences. A later analysis assigned CDR3 sequences and most-parsimonious VDJ recombination scenarios with the TCRdist pipeline. In a later analysis, each TCR beta chain was defined by its CDR3 amino acid sequence together with its V-gene family, and reads without a unique V-gene family were excluded. To address suspected cross-contamination and a sequencing artifact, a later analysis removed some 620 highly shared, low-generation-probability nucleotide sequences. In a later analysis, a clonal expansion index was calculated for each public chain from normalized within-repertoire ranks of inferred template counts. A later analysis computed generation probabilities with a VDJ recombination model fitted to out-of-frame rearrangements, and checked the results against IGoR. A later analysis scored TCR-TCR, TCR-HLA and TCR-CMV co-occurrence with hypergeometric tests, applying a repertoire-size bias correction to TCR pairs. False discovery rates were estimated in a later analysis by permuting HLA or CMV assignments 20 times. In a later analysis, co-occurring TCRs were grouped using DBSCAN, with TCRdist sequence similarity added in when clustering inside HLA-allele-positive subsets. Co-occurrence clustering excluded repertoires with fewer than 30,000 or more than 120,000 public chains, plus five with anomalous nucleotide sharing. In its TCRdb copy, this immuneACCESS table keeps in-frame sequences only and misses some clones. Where compared with another copy, unresolved V genes explain less than half of these, and the others have no known cause. The V and J calls and the clone size are those of that table, but D and trimming were determined from the DNA. The table for this sample lists about 120,000 clones; 55% to 75% of them were counted only once. The ten top clones hold roughly 8.2% of the sample.

The research as a whole found: HLA typing was unavailable for some donors at each locus, so association tests used only the typed subset. Because counts were too low, seventeen rarely observed V segments, including chromosome 9 orphons, were left out of the earlier analysis of 587 of the donors. Some IMGT-functional V segments, including TRBV6-2 and TRBV6-3, could not be distinguished by the 87-base-pair reads and were therefore excluded. In vitro tests confirmed that a few of the cytomegalovirus-associated TCR beta chains recognize cytomegalovirus antigens. In a later analysis, HLA-associated TCR beta chains were found to be more clonally expanded and to have lower generation probabilities than equally common non-associated chains. A later analysis found that TCR association rates varied across HLA loci, with DRB1 alleles showing the most associated TCRs and HLA-C alleles the fewest. An earlier analysis of approximately 590 of the donors showed that most TCR beta V segments appeared in productive rearrangements either about 87% or about 30% of the time, which broadly matched IMGT annotations. Correlated functional status among segregating V segments might be attributable to linkage disequilibrium, but an unknown experimental factor could not be ruled out. The classifier was reported to diagnose cytomegalovirus status with high specificity and sensitivity in both the original cohort and the validation cohort. The sequencing pipeline was judged likely to have produced a cluster of highly shared sequence variants as a technical artifact. Specific HLA alleles were associated with over 15,000 TCR beta sequences at a false discovery rate of 0.05 in a later analysis. V-gene and J-gene trimming of TCR beta chains was associated with a missense DCLRE1C variant in a later genetic analysis, and the association was replicated in an independent cohort. According to a later analysis, parvovirus B19, influenza, CMV and Epstein-Barr virus appeared linked to several top co-occurrence clusters. A further reported finding was that TCR beta sequences accurately predicted the HLA-A and HLA-B alleles for most subjects in the first cohort. In a later genetic analysis, fewer N-insertions in productive TCRs were reported among donors in an Asian-associated ancestry cluster than the approximately 710-donor mean. Most CMV-associated TCR beta chains appeared to be HLA-restricted in a later analysis, and the HLA associations seemed to be driven largely by CMV exposure. Presence/absence analyses assumed roughly uniform sequencing depth across donors, an assumption that may not hold. In this cohort, only TCR beta chains were sequenced, and detectable features were limited by the absence of alpha or paired-chain data. Immune exposure information for the cohort was limited to CMV serostatus. While some public TCRs were present in many individuals, most TCR sequences turned up only very rarely across donors. A total of some 180 TCR beta chains were listed by the study as associated with cytomegalovirus. According to the authors, the approach could potentially be generalized to other disease states and immunological phenotypes. When HLA alleles, especially DR and DQ, strongly co-occurred, attributing TCR associations to individual alleles was difficult.

The CDR3 starts with the cysteine, ends with the phenylalanine, and has 17 residues. The read is trimmed to its CDR3 DNA, 51 bases read in frame from base 1. The germline V gene encodes CDR1 SGHDT and CDR2 YYEEEE. The specimen was PBMCs. The V and J segments used are TRBV5-6 and TRBJ2-2, with 7 bases matching TRBD1. This clonotype originated in a woman aged 40 to 50 in good health and CMV-seropositive. The sequenced DNA is TGTGCCAGCAGCCCTATTCGGACAGGTTGGAACCCCGGGGAGCTGTTTTTT. This yields the protein CASSPIRTGWNPGELFF.